A selection of T cell receptor beta chains follows, all from one sample in a study of blood T cell repertoires in COVID-19. Repertoires were generated with immunoSEQ multiplex PCR, while TCRdb's copy carries only in-frame clones and drops some. This table holds 150,000 or so clones, approximately 83% found once. The sequencing input was peripheral blood. All receptors derive from a woman aged 55-75 years with acute or convalescent COVID-19. The conserved cysteine and the conserved F or W are not part of the CDR3 here. A row's size may be missing; if present it is once, few, many or a size class.

TRBV29-1	TRBJ2-1	NA	SAPHGSGWNNEQF
TRBV6-2/TRBV6-3	TRBJ2-3	NA	ASSPSSDTQY
TRBV30	TRBJ1-1	NA	AWSRLSNTEAF
TRBV13	TRBJ1-2	NA	ASSLDGGTGPFYGYT
TRBV30	TRBJ1-5	once	AWSVLTGNQPQH
TRBV10-1	TRBJ1-2	NA	ASSESSHPDVDGYT
TRBV18	TRBJ2-7	NA	ASSPPGTGSYEQY
TRBV2	TRBJ2-1	NA	ASSVEGYSSYNEQF
TRBV11-2	TRBJ2-7	NA	ASSPSRREPPYEQY
TRBV5-6	TRBJ1-2	NA	ASSLGQGGTNYGYT
TRBV5-1	TRBJ1-1	NA	ASSLAGRMNTEAF
TRBV6-5	TRBJ1-5	once	ASRVTGFSNQPQH
TRBV7-8	TRBJ2-2	NA	ASSLSGVGNTGELF
TRBV6-5	TRBJ2-7	NA	ASSYLGGYYEQY
TRBV7-2	TRBJ1-3	NA	ASSSLAAGGNTIY
TRBV10-3	TRBJ1-3	NA	AISEGQGGGNTIY
TRBV7-9	TRBJ2-1	NA	ASSSDEQF
TRBV6-5	TRBJ1-5	NA	ASRDRGRGNQPQH
TRBV4-1	TRBJ1-2	NA	ASSQETGYYGYT
TRBV5-4	TRBJ2-3	NA	ASSRSGALEDTQY
TRBV7-3	TRBJ2-3	NA	ASSLDLTDTQY
TRBV9	TRBJ2-3	NA	ASSPRTIGTDTQY
TRBV19	TRBJ2-2	once	ASSIVDRKTGELF
TRBV6-5	TRBJ1-1	NA	ASAELLNTEAF
TRBV20-1	TRBJ1-1	NA	SAPSRSEAF
TRBV11-2	TRBJ2-1	once	ASSLPMGLAGYNEQF
TRBV23-1	TRBJ1-5	NA	ASSQSDRGMCQPQH
TRBV27	TRBJ1-2	NA	ASSPRGNYGYT
TRBV6-5	TRBJ1-2	few	ASGQGGRNYGYT
TRBV19	TRBJ2-3	few	AVAPQAGGTDTQY
TRBV7-3	TRBJ2-1	NA	ASSLYRGTYNEQF
TRBV18	TRBJ1-1	NA	ASSGEGYSEAF
TRBV27	TRBJ1-4	NA	ASSFGGVGEKLF
TRBV19	TRBJ1-2	NA	ASYDTNYGYT